This passage covers 13 T cell receptor beta chains from one sample sequenced in a study of beta chain features in type 1 diabetes. Expressed TCRB transcripts got sequenced, as all isolated RNA was reverse transcribed. Here immunoSEQ multiplex PCR was the method, and the copy in TCRdb shows in-frame clones only, minus some. Of approximately 160,000 clones listed, 7.5% to 10% are singletons. The sequenced sample consisted of central memory CD4+ T cells from blood. These receptors originate from a man aged 18 to 30 in good health.

This clone has more than one count but fewer than ten. The chain has TRBV30 and TRBJ2-6; a weak D match, TRBD1 (6 bases). The CDR3 length is 15 residues. CDR1 is GTSNPN, CDR2 SVGIG, per germline (reference sequence). Trimming took 4 bases from V and 2 from J, leaving 12 bases between them. The CDR3 coding sequence is TGTGCCTGGACAGAAGGACAGCCTGGGGCCAACGTCCTGACTTTC. This encodes CAWTEGQPGANVLTF. The complete variable domain, with remaining parts taken from reference TRBV30 and TRBJ2-6, reads SQTIHQWPATLVQPVGSPLSLECTVEGTSNPNLYWYRQAAGRGLQLLFYSVGIGQISSEVPQNLSASRPQDRQFILSSKKLLLSDSGFYLCAWTEGQPGANVLTFGAGSRLTVL.

This clone was counted between two and nine times. The genes are TRBV6-5 and TRBJ1-1, with a weak D call TRBD1 (6 bases). The CDR3 consists of 13 residues. Trimming stripped 2 bases from V and 3 bases from J, with 7 bases between. CDR1 is MNHEY and CDR2 is SVGAGI in the germline V gene. Here the CDR3 reads CASSYEGDTEAFF. CDR3 coding DNA: TGTGCCAGCAGTTACGAGGGGGACACTGAAGCTTTCTTT.

The V and J genes are TRBV2 and TRBJ2-7, with D tentatively TRBD2 (5 bases). The CDR3 covers 13 residues. V lost 4 bases, J lost 5 bases, and 12 bases lay in between. The germline CDR1 and CDR2 sequences are SNHLY and FYNNEI. The CDR3 bases are TGTGCCAGCAGTGGCCATCGAGGGAACGAGCAGTACTTC. Its translation is CASSGHRGNEQYF. The whole variable domain, remainder taken from reference TRBV2 and TRBJ2-7, is EPEVTQTPSHQVTQMGQEVILRCVPISNHLYFYWYRQILGQKVEFLVSFYNNEISEKSEIFDDQFSVERPDGSNFTLKIRSTKLEDSAMYFCASSGHRGNEQYFGPGTRLTVT.

The rearrangement links TRBV29-1 to TRBJ2-3, with 8 positions matching TRBD1. V lost 8 bases to trimming and J lost 3 bases; unmatched junction nucleotides: 4. The CDR3 totals 12 residues. CDR1 is SQVTM, CDR2 ANQGSEA, per germline. The CDR3 DNA reads as TGCAGCTGGCGGACAGGGACAGATACGCAGTATTTT. Protein product: CSWRTGTDTQYF.

The chain has TRBV7-9 and TRBJ2-1; D remains unclear. Germline-derived CDR1 and CDR2 are SEHNR and FQNEAQ (reference sequence). There are 12 residues in the CDR3. V lost 5 bases and J lost 0, with 2 bases in between. Written as DNA, the CDR3 is TGTGCCAGCAGCCTCTCCTACAATGAGCAGTTCTTC. Its protein is CASSLSYNEQFF.

In regard to this clone: The junction departs from the called germline gene at one end, perhaps through a read error. The rearrangement uses TRBV7-7 and TRBJ1-4, with 8 positions matching TRBD1. The CDR3 loop spans 13 amino acids. From germline, CDR1 is SSHAT and CDR2 FNYEAQ (reference sequence). The chain's CDR3 is CASSFRTGEKLFF. The CDR3, as DNA: TGTGCTAGCAGCTTCCGGACAGGGGAAAAACTGTTTTTT. Supplemented by reference TRBV7-7 and TRBJ1-4, the full variable domain reads GAGVSQSPRYKVTKRGQDVTLRCDPISSHATLYWYQQALGQGPEFLTYFNYEAQPDKSGLPSDRFSAERPEGSISTLTIQRTEQRDSAMYRCASSFRTGEKLFFGSGTQLSVL.

The sample holds many counts of this clone. The rearrangement uses TRBV13 and TRBJ2-3, with D tentatively TRBD1 (6 bases). In germline, CDR1 is PRHDT, CDR2 FYEKMQ (reference sequence). CDR3 length: 14 amino acids. V shed 0 bases and J shed 4 bases, with 8 bases lying between them. Here the CDR3 reads CASSLGTGPDTQYF. The DNA for the CDR3 is TGTGCCAGCAGCTTAGGTACAGGGCCAGATACGCAGTATTTT.

This clone was counted many times. This sample includes further DNA sequences coding for the same CDR3. This CDR3 is CATRGAYEQYF. For the CDR3, the DNA is TGTGCCACCAGGGGAGCCTACGAGCAGTACTTC. The rearrangement joins TRBV19 to TRBJ2-7; perhaps TRBD1 as D (6 bases). CDR1 and CDR2 (germline): LNHDA, SQIVND (reference sequence). This CDR3 spans 11 amino acids. Between the trimmed V and J ends, which lost 10 bases and 2 bases, there was a span of 9 bases. The full variable domain, its missing parts supplied by reference TRBV19 and TRBJ2-7, is DGGITQSPKYLFRKEGQNVTLSCEQNLNHDAMYWYRQDPGQGLRLIYYSQIVNDFQKGDIAEGYSVSREKKESFPLTVTSAQKNPTAFYLCATRGAYEQYFGPGTRLTVT.

This clone was recorded a few times. The chain joins TRBV2 to TRBJ2-2; 9 bases match TRBD2. Germline V gene lookup returns CDR1 SNHLY and CDR2 FYNNEI. The CDR3 runs to 15 residues. V was pared by 10 bases and J by 5 bases, with 11 bases of the junction left unmatched. Written as DNA, the CDR3 is TGTGCCACCCAACCGATAGCGGGGGTTACCGGGGAGCTGTTTTTT. Translating gives CATQPIAGVTGELFF.

The table lists this clone with many counts. The chain carries TRBV30 and TRBJ2-1, with a weak D call TRBD2 (6 bases). CDR3 length: 13 residues. Looked up from germline, CDR1 is GTSNPN and CDR2 is SVGIG (reference sequence). The ends were cut back, 0 bases at V and 6 bases at J, with 9 bases in the middle. CDR3 nucleotides: TGTGCCTGGAGTGTCTCGGGAGTCAATGAGCAGTTCTTC. It translates to CAWSVSGVNEQFF.

In this sample, this clone turned up many times. This chain links TRBV4-2 with TRBJ1-2; D remains ambiguous. Looked up from germline, CDR1 is LGHNA and CDR2 is YNFKEQ. CDR3 size: 14 residues. Trimming took 1 base from V and 3 from J, leaving 9 bases between them. The CDR3 protein is CASSQVGTDYGYTF. The CDR3, as DNA: TGTGCCAGCAGCCAAGTCGGTACGGACTATGGCTACACCTTC.

V is TRBV13 and J is TRBJ2-7; the D is unclear. The V end lost 5 bases, the J end lost 4 bases, and 15 bases lay between the germline ends. Per germline, CDR1 PRHDT and CDR2 FYEKMQ (reference sequence). The CDR3 is 14 amino acids. CDR3 protein: CASSNSRREYEQYF. As DNA, the CDR3 is TGTGCCAGCAGCAATTCTCGGAGAGAGTACGAGCAGTACTTC. Complete variable domain (other parts from reference TRBV13 and TRBJ2-7): AAGVIQSPRHLIKEKRETATLKCYPIPRHDTVYWYQQGPGQDPQFLISFYEKMQSDKGSIPDRFSAQQFSDYHSELNMSSLELGDSALYFCASSNSRREYEQYFGPGTRLTVT.

V gene TRBV30 combines with J gene TRBJ2-3, with TRBD1 matching 8 bases. Unmatched junction bases numbered 6, after V lost 4 bases and J lost 3 bases. CDR3 length: 14 residues. CDR1 is GTSNPN, CDR2 SVGIG, per germline (reference sequence). CDR3 sequence (DNA): TGTGCCTGGAAGACAGGGGACTTAACAGATACGCAGTATTTT. Its protein product is CAWKTGDLTDTQYF. Drawing the rest from reference TRBV30 and TRBJ2-3, the complete variable domain is SQTIHQWPATLVQPVGSPLSLECTVEGTSNPNLYWYRQAAGRGLQLLFYSVGIGQISSEVPQNLSASRPQDRQFILSSKKLLLSDSGFYLCAWKTGDLTDTQYFGPGTRLTVL.